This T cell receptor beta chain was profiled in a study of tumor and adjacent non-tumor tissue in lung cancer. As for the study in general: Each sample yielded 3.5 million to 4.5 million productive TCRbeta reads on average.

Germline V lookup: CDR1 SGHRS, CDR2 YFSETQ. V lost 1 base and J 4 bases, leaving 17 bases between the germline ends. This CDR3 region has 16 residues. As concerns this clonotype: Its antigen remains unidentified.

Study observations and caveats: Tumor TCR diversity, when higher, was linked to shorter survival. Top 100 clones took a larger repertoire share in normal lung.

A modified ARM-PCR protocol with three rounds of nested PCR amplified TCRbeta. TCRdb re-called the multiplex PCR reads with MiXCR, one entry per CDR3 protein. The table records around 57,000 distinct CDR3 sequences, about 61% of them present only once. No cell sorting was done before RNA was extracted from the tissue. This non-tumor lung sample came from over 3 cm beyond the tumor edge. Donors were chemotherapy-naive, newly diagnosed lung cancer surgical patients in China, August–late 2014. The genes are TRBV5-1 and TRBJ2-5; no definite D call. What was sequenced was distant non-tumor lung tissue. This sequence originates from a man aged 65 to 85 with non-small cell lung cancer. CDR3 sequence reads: CASSLREEMVGETQYF. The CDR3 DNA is TGCGCCAGCAGCTTGCGAGAGGAAATGGTTGGAGAGACCCAGTACTTC.